This T cell receptor beta chain was profiled in a study of Ad26.COV2.S vaccination and SARS-CoV-2 variants. Across the whole study: The donor belonged to the COV1001 Ad26.COV2.S trial arm. Study-level results: Following vaccination, spike-specific CD8+ and CD4+ T cell responses reportedly exhibited substantial breadth. Using TCR breadth and depth analyses may have led to underestimated total T cell responses. Vaccine recipients showed a spike-specific TCR breadth that was higher than in placebo recipients.

With respect to this clone: Antigen: not known.

Sequencing used immunoSEQ multiplex PCR; TCRdb keeps in-frame clones, though not all of them. Seen here are about 390,000 clones, about 90% observed once, and the top ten hold more than 1.5%. The CDR3 length is 14 residues. The germline CDR1 and CDR2 sequences are MRHNA and SNTAGT. V shed 5 bases and J shed 2 bases, with 9 bases lying between them. The sample's treatment: some 20 received Ad26.COV2.S at low or high dose, single or two shots; roughly five received placebo; per-sample allocation not given. Sampling took place 63 days after the first vaccine or placebo injection. The sequence was collected from a person aged 18 to 59 who received the Ad26.COV2.S COVID-19 vaccine or a placebo. V gene TRBV6-4 combines with J gene TRBJ2-2, with a possible D match to TRBD1 (6 bases). Material: peripheral blood, obtained in a trial of Ad26.COV2.S vaccine versus placebo. DNA for the CDR3: TGTGCCAGCAGTATACAGGGAAACACCGGGGAGCTGTTTTTT. Translated, it gives CASSIQGNTGELFF.